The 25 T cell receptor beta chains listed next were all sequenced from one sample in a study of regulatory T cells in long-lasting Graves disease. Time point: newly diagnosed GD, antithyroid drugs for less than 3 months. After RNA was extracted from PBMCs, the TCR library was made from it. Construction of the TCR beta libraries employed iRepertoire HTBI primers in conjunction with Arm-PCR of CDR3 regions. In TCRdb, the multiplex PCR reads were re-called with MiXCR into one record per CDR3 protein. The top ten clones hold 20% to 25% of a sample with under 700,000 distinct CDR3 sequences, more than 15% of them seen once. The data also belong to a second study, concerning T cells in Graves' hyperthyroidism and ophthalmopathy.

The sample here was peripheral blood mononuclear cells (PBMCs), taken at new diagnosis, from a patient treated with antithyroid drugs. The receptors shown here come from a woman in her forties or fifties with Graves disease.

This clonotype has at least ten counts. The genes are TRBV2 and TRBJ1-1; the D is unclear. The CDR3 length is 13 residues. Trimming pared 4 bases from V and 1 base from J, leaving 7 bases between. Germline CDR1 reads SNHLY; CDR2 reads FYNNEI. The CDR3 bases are TGTGCCAGCAGTGTCACATGGAACACTGAAGCTTTCTTT. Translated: CASSVTWNTEAFF.

The chain's CDR3 is CASSYGTGYTEAFF. The DNA of the CDR3 is TGTGCCAGCAGTTACGGTACAGGATACACTGAAGCTTTCTTT. The chain combines TRBV6-2 or TRBV6-3 with TRBJ1-1; TRBD1 is a possible D gene (5 bases). Germline lookup yields CDR1 MNHEY and CDR2 SVGEGT. Trimming cost V 2 bases and J 3 bases, with 10 bases left between them. CDR3 length: 14 residues.

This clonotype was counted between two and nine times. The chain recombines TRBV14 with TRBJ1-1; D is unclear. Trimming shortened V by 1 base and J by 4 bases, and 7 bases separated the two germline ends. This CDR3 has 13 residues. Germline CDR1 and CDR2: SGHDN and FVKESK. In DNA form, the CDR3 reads TGTGCCAGCAGCCAAGCACCCAGCACTGAAGCTTTCTTT. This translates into CASSQAPSTEAFF.

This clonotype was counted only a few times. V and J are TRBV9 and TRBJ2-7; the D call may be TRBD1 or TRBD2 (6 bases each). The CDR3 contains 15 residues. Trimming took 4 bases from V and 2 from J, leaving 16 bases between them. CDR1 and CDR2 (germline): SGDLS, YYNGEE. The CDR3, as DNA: TGTGCCAGCAGCCCCTGGGGGGCGGCGACCTACGAGCAGTACTTC. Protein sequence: CASSPWGAATYEQYF.

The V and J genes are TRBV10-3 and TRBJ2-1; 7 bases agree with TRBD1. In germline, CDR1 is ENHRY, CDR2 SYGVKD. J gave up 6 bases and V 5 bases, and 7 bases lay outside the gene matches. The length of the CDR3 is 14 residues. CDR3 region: CAISSYGDSNEQFF. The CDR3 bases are TGTGCCATCAGTTCTTACGGGGACAGCAATGAGCAGTTCTTC.

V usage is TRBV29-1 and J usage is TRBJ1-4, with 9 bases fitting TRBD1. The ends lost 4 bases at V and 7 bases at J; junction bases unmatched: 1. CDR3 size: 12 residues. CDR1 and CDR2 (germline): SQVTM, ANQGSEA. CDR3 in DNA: TGCAGCGTTGGACAGGGGGTTGAAAAACTGTTTTTT. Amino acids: CSVGQGVEKLFF.

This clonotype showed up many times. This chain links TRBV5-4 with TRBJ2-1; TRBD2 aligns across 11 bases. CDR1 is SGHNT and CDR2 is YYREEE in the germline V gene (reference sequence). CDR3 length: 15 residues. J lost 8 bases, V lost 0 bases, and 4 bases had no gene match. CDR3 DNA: TGTGCCAGCAGCTTGGGACTAGCGGGGATCGATGAGCAGTTCTTC. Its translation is CASSLGLAGIDEQFF.

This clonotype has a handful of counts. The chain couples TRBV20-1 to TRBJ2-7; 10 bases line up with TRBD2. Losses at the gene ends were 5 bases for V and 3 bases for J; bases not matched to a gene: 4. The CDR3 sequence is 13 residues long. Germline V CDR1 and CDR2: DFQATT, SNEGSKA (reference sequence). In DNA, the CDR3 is TGCAGTGCTCCTTCTAGCGGGGGCTACGAGCAGTACTTC. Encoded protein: CSAPSSGGYEQYF.

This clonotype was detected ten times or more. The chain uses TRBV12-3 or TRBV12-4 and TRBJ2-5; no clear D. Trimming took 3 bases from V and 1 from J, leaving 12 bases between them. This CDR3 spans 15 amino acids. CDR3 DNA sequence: TGTGCCAGCAGTTTGTTATCGGGTGTCCAAGAGACCCAGTACTTC. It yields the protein CASSLLSGVQETQYF.

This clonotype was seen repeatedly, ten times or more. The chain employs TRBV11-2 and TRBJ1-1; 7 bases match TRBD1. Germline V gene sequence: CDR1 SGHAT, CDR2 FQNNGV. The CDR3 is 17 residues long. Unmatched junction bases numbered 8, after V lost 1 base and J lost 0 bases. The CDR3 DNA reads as TGTGCCAGCAGCTTAGGAAGCACAGGGGAAGTGAACACTGAAGCTTTCTTT. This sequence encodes CASSLGSTGEVNTEAFF.

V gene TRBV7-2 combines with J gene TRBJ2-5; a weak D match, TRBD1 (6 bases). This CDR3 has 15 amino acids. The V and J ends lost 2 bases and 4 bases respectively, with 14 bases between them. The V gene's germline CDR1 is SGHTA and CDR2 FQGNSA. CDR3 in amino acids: CASSLSSWGLETQYF. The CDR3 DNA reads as TGTGCCAGCAGCTTATCATCATGGGGGCTAGAGACCCAGTACTTC. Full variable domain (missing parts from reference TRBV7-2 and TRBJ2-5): GAGVSQSPSNKVTEKGKDVELRCDPISGHTALYWYRQSLGQGLEFLIYFQGNSAPDKSGLPSDRFSAERTGGSVSTLTIQRTQQEDSAVYLCASSLSSWGLETQYFGPGTRLLVL.

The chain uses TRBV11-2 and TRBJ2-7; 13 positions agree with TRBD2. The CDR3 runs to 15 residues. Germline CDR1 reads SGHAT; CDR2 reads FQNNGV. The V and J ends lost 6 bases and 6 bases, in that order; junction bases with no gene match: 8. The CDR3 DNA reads TGTGCCAGCAGACCCGGACTAGCGGGAGAGCCCGAGCAGTACTTC. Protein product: CASRPGLAGEPEQYF.

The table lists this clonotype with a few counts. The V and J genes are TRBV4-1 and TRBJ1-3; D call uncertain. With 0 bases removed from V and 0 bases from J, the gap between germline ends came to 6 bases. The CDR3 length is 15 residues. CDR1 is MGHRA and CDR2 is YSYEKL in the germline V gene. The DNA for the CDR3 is TGCGCCAGCAGCCAAGAACAGACCTCTGGAAACACCATATATTTT. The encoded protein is CASSQEQTSGNTIYF.

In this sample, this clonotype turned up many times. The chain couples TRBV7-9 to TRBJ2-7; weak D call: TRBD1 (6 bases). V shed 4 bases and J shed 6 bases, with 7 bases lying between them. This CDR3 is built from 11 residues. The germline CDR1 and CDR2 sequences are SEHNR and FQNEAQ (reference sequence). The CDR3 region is CASSSGVEQYF. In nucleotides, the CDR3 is TGTGCCAGCAGCTCAGGGGTCGAGCAGTACTTC. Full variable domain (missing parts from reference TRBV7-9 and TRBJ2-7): DTGVSQNPRHKITKRGQNVTFRCDPISEHNRLYWYRQTLGQGPEFLTYFQNEAQLEKSRLLSDRFSAERPKGSFSTLEIQRTEQGDSAMYLCASSSGVEQYFGPGTRLTVT.

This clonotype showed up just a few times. The CDR3 DNA sequence: TGTGCCAGCAGTGGGGAAGACACCTACGAGCAGTACTTC. Its translation is CASSGEDTYEQYF. The chain recombines TRBV6-1 with TRBJ2-7; D call uncertain. Trimming left V 4 bases short and J 2 bases short, with 9 bases between. CDR1 is MNHNS, CDR2 SASEGT, per germline. CDR3 length: 13 residues.

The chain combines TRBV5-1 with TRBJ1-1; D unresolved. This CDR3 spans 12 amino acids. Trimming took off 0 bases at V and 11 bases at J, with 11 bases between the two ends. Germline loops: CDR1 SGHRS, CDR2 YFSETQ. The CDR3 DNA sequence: TGCGCCAGCAGCTTGGAAACGGGGAGGGCTTTCTTT. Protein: CASSLETGRAFF.

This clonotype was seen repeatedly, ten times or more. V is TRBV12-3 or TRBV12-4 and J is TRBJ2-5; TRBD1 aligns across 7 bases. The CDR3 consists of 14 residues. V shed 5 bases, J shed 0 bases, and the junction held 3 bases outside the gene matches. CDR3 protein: CASSVGQHQETQYF. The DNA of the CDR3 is TGTGCCAGCAGTGTGGGACAGCACCAAGAGACCCAGTACTTC.

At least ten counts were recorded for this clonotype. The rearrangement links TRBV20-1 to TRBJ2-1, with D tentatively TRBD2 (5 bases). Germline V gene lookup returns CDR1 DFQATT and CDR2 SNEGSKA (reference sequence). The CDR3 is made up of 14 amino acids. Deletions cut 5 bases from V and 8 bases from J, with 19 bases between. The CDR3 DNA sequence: TGCAGTGCTCACTCGGAGGTCGGTTCAGATGAGCAGTTCTTC. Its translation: CSAHSEVGSDEQFF.

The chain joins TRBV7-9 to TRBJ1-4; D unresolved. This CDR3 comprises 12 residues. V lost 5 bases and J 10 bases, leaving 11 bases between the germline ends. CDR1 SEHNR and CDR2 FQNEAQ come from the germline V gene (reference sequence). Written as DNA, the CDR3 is TGTGCCAGCAGCCTGGACGACGGAAAACTGTTTTTT. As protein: CASSLDDGKLFF.

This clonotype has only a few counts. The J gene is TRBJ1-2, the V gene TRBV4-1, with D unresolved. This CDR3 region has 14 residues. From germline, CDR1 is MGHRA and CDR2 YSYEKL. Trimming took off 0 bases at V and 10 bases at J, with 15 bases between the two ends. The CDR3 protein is CASSQDRAGRDYTF. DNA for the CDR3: TGCGCCAGCAGCCAAGACCGGGCGGGCCGGGACTACACCTTC.

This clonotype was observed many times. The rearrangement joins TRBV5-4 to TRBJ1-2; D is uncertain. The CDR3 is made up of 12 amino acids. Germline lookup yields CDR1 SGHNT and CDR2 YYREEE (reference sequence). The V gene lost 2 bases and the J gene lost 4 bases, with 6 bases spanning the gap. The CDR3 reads CASSFDIYGYTF. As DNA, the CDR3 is TGTGCCAGCAGCTTCGACATCTATGGCTACACCTTC.

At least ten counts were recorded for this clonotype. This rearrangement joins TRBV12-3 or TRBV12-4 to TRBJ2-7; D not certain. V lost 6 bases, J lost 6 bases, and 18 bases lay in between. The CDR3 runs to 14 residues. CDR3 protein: CASSLRAYLGEQYF. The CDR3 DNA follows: TGTGCCAGCAGCCTCCGGGCCTACCTAGGCGAGCAGTACTTC.

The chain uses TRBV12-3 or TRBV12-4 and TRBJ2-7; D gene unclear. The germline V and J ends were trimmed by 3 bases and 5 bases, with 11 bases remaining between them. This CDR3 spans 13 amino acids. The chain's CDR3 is CASSFLGSNEQYF. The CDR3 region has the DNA TGTGCCAGCAGTTTTTTGGGGTCCAACGAGCAGTACTTC.

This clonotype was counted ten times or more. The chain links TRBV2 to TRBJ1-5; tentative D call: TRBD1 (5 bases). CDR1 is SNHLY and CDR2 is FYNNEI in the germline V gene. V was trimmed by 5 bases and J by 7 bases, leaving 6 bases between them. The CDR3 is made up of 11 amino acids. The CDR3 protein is CASSRGQPQHF. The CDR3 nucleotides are TGTGCCAGCAGTAGGGGACAGCCCCAGCATTTT.

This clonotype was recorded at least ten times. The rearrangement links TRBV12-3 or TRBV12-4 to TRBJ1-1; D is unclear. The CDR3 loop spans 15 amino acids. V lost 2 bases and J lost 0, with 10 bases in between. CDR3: CASSLYMGMNTEAFF. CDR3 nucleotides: TGTGCCAGCAGTTTATATATGGGGATGAACACTGAAGCTTTCTTT.